This record covers a single T cell receptor beta chain. These data belong to a study of blood T cell repertoires in COVID-19. This table comes from immunoSEQ multiplex PCR, and its TCRdb copy is limited to in-frame clones, with some not included. Of 200,000 to 250,000 clones in the sample, around 81% were seen once. This CDR3 contains 11 residues. Germline CDR1 reads SNHLY; CDR2 reads FYNNEI. The V segment lost 3 bases and the J segment 15 bases; nucleotides outside the gene matches: 5. The sample comprised PBMCs or T cells enriched from blood (not recorded which). This receptor was identified in a woman in her forties or fifties with acute COVID-19. The chain carries TRBV2 and TRBJ2-1, with TRBD2 matching over 7 bases. As DNA, the CDR3 is TGTGCCAGCAGTGAGACACCGGGGGGGTTCTTC. Translated: CASSETPGGFF.